These 21 T cell receptor beta chains originate from one sample sequenced in a study of cytomegalovirus exposure and HLA in healthy donors. PCR employed 60 Vbeta and 13 Jbeta primers. Here immunoSEQ multiplex PCR was the method, and the copy in TCRdb shows in-frame clones only, minus some. The sample consists of roughly 120,000 clones, 65% to 85% of them appearing once. Specimen: PBMCs. The receptors derive from a man aged 25 to 40 in good health and CMV-seropositive.

This clone was counted a few times. V usage is TRBV19 and J usage is TRBJ2-1, with 7 bases identical to TRBD1. V shed 9 bases and J 2 bases; nucleotides not matched to a gene: 7. This CDR3 is 14 amino acids long. CDR1 LNHDA and CDR2 SQIVND come from the germline V gene (reference sequence). CDR3 in DNA: TGTGCCAGCCAAACAGGGGTCACCTACAATGAGCAGTTCTTC. The encoded protein is CASQTGVTYNEQFF. Supplemented by reference TRBV19 and TRBJ2-1, the full variable domain reads DGGITQSPKYLFRKEGQNVTLSCEQNLNHDAMYWYRQDPGQGLRLIYYSQIVNDFQKGDIAEGYSVSREKKESFPLTVTSAQKNPTAFYLCASQTGVTYNEQFFGPGTRLTVL.

This chain connects TRBV4-2 to TRBJ2-1; weak D call: TRBD2 (6 bases). The CDR3 totals 17 residues. V lost 4 bases to trimming and J lost 0 bases, with 16 bases between them. Germline CDR1 and CDR2: LGHNA and YNFKEQ. CDR3 sequence reads: CASSRQFGGSSYNEQFF. CDR3 nucleotide sequence: TGTGCCAGCAGCCGACAATTCGGGGGAAGCTCCTACAATGAGCAGTTCTTC.

The genes are TRBV7-9 and TRBJ1-1; D is undetermined. This CDR3 has 12 amino acids. Germline V lookup: CDR1 SEHNR, CDR2 FQNEAQ (reference sequence). The V end lost 3 bases, the J end lost 7 bases, and 9 bases lay between the germline ends. The CDR3 loop is CASSLTQHEAFF. The CDR3, as DNA: TGTGCCAGCAGCTTGACACAGCATGAAGCTTTCTTT.

The chain links TRBV6-6 to TRBJ1-2; 10 bases fit TRBD1. Per germline, CDR1 MNHNY and CDR2 SVGAGI (reference sequence). The CDR3 has 15 amino acids. After removal of 5 bases from V and 4 bases from J, the junction contained 7 bases not matched to a gene. The CDR3 protein is CASSARDRGSYGYTF. The CDR3, as DNA: TGTGCCAGCAGTGCTAGGGACAGGGGAAGCTATGGCTACACCTTC.

The rearrangement uses TRBV5-5 and TRBJ1-1; D remains unclear. V lost 0 bases and J lost 1, with 10 bases in between. The CDR3 contains 15 residues. CDR1 and CDR2 from the germline V gene are SGHKS and YYEKEE (reference sequence). CDR3 DNA: TGTGCCAGCAGCTTGGACCGGGTTGAGAACACTGAAGCTTTCTTT. Translation gives CASSLDRVENTEAFF.

This clone was observed a few times. The CDR3 spells CASSLDRGQKTEAFF. The CDR3, as DNA: TGTGCCAGCAGCTTAGACAGGGGGCAGAAGACTGAAGCTTTCTTT. The chain has TRBV7-9 and TRBJ1-1, with TRBD1 identical over 9 bases. The V gene's germline CDR1 is SEHNR and CDR2 FQNEAQ (reference sequence). This CDR3 has 15 amino acids. The trim removed 1 base at V and 5 bases at J, leaving 5 bases unmatched.

Only a few counts were recorded for this clone. The rearrangement links TRBV2 to TRBJ1-3, with D perhaps matching TRBD1 (5 bases). Trimming cost V 1 base and J 2 bases, with 6 bases left between them. Germline V lookup: CDR1 SNHLY, CDR2 FYNNEI. The CDR3 runs 14 residues. This CDR3 is CASSEGGAGNTIYF. The CDR3 nucleotides are TGTGCCAGCAGTGAAGGGGGCGCTGGAAACACCATATATTTT.

This sequence joins TRBV4-2 and TRBJ2-7, with TRBD2 identical over 8 bases. Germline lookup yields CDR1 LGHNA and CDR2 YNFKEQ. Losses at the gene ends were 3 bases for V and 3 bases for J; bases not matched to a gene: 10. The CDR3 runs 16 residues. The CDR3 here is CASSQGTTSENYEQYF. The CDR3 DNA reads TGTGCCAGCAGCCAGGGGACGACTAGCGAGAACTACGAGCAGTACTTC.

J is TRBJ1-4 and V is TRBV5-5, with D possibly matching TRBD1 (5 bases). The CDR3 has 14 amino acids. The ends were cut back, 5 bases at V and 0 bases at J, with 8 bases in the middle. Germline values: CDR1 SGHKS, CDR2 YYEKEE (reference sequence). CDR3 sequence: CASRQETTNEKLFF. The CDR3 nucleotides are TGTGCCAGCAGACAGGAGACAACTAATGAAAAACTGTTTTTT.

CDR3 sequence: CASSFSGANTGELFF. For the CDR3, the DNA is TGTGCCAGCAGTTTTAGCGGGGCGAACACCGGGGAGCTGTTTTTT. The V and J genes are TRBV27 and TRBJ2-2; 8 bases agree with TRBD2. The V segment lost 3 bases and the J segment 0 bases; nucleotides outside the gene matches: 0. This CDR3 region has 15 residues. CDR1 MNHEY and CDR2 SMNVEV come from the germline V gene (reference sequence).

This chain joins TRBV19 and TRBJ2-3; a possible D gene is TRBD1 (6 bases). V was clipped by 3 bases and J by 5 bases, with 18 bases between them. Germline assignment: CDR1 LNHDA and CDR2 SQIVND (reference sequence). CDR3 length: 16 amino acids. The CDR3 protein is CASSIFWQGMKDTQYF. Written as DNA, the CDR3 is TGTGCCAGTAGTATTTTCTGGCAGGGGATGAAAGATACGCAGTATTTT.

This chain links TRBV2 with TRBJ2-3; the match to TRBD2 covers 10 bases. Germline V CDR1 and CDR2: SNHLY, FYNNEI. This CDR3 region has 18 residues. J lost 3 bases, V lost 3 bases, and 12 bases had no gene match. This CDR3 is CASSDERSGGALTDTQYF. The CDR3 DNA reads as TGTGCCAGCAGTGACGAACGCAGCGGGGGGGCCCTAACAGATACGCAGTATTTT.

This chain uses TRBV7-2 with TRBJ2-5, with 7 bases that match TRBD1. Germline lookup yields CDR1 SGHTA and CDR2 FQGNSA. V dropped 5 bases and J dropped 3; count of bases not matched to a gene: 9. The CDR3 sequence is 15 residues long. This CDR3 reads CASSPRAQGKETQYF. The CDR3 DNA follows: TGTGCCAGCAGCCCGAGGGCACAGGGGAAAGAGACCCAGTACTTC.

V is TRBV5-1 and J is TRBJ2-5; 9 bases agree with TRBD2. The CDR3 totals 14 residues. J lost 5 bases, V lost 6 bases, and 8 bases had no gene match. Germline-derived CDR1 and CDR2 are SGHRS and YFSETQ. This chain's CDR3 is CASNWREGMETQYF. CDR3 in DNA: TGCGCCAGCAACTGGCGGGAGGGAATGGAGACCCAGTACTTC.

V usage is TRBV7-2 and J usage is TRBJ2-1; TRBD1 is a possible D gene (5 bases). V gave up 5 bases and J gave up 3 bases, with 11 bases separating them. CDR1 is SGHTA and CDR2 is FQGNSA in the germline V gene. The length of the CDR3 is 14 residues. The CDR3, as DNA: TGTGCCAGCAGCGGAAAGGGGAACTACAATGAGCAGTTCTTC. This gives the protein CASSGKGNYNEQFF.

The table lists this clone with a count of one. The CDR3 nucleotides are TGCGCCAGCAGCCAAGTCGGGACAGGGAGGACAGATACGCAGTATTTT. It encodes CASSQVGTGRTDTQYF. J is TRBJ2-3 and V is TRBV4-1, with 9 nucleotides matching TRBD1. The CDR3 has 16 residues. The germline V gene encodes CDR1 MGHRA and CDR2 YSYEKL. After removal of 1 base from V and 3 bases from J, the junction contained 5 bases not matched to a gene.

This sequence joins TRBV28 and TRBJ2-7; D uncertain. Germline assignment: CDR1 MDHEN and CDR2 SYDVKM. Trimming removed 5 bases at V and 3 bases at J, with 14 bases between. This CDR3 contains 14 residues. Here the CDR3 reads CASSPSGARYEQYF. The CDR3 bases are TGTGCCAGCAGTCCTTCTGGAGCCCGCTACGAGCAGTACTTC.

J is TRBJ1-3 and V is TRBV25-1, with 7 bases matching TRBD1. CDR3 length: 17 residues. The ends lost 3 bases at V and 0 bases at J; junction bases unmatched: 8. Germline V gene lookup returns CDR1 MGHDK and CDR2 SYGVNS. CDR3 sequence: CASSDPTGPYSGNTIYF. The CDR3 DNA sequence: TGTGCCAGCAGTGACCCGACAGGGCCTTACTCTGGAAACACCATATATTTT.

The chain links TRBV5-5 to TRBJ2-7, with 9 bases matching TRBD1. From germline, CDR1 is SGHKS and CDR2 YYEKEE (reference sequence). CDR3 size: 15 residues. Trimming removed 4 bases from V and 2 bases from J; junction bases left unmatched: 7. Here the CDR3 reads CASSKGQGGTYEQYF. CDR3 DNA: TGTGCCAGCAGCAAGGGACAGGGAGGGACCTACGAGCAGTACTTC.

This chain uses TRBV5-1 with TRBJ2-7; TRBD1 is a possible D gene (5 bases). Trimming cost V 2 bases and J 3 bases, with 18 bases left between them. The CDR3 has 16 amino acids. In germline, CDR1 is SGHRS, CDR2 YFSETQ. For the CDR3, the DNA is TGCGCCAGCAGCTTTATAGTGGGGCAGGGTATCTACGAGCAGTACTTC. Translation: CASSFIVGQGIYEQYF.

As regards this clone: Different DNA sequences within this sample yield the same CDR3. This chain uses TRBV7-8 with TRBJ2-2; 12 bases align to TRBD1. The ends lost 5 bases at V and 6 bases at J; junction bases unmatched: 7. This CDR3 is built from 16 residues. CDR1 is SGHVS and CDR2 is FQNEAQ in the germline V gene. The CDR3 nucleotides are TGTGCCAGCAGCAGCCGGGACAGGGGGCCCGCCGGGGAGCTGTTTTTT. Its protein product is CASSSRDRGPAGELFF.